This is a list of T cell receptor beta chains from one sample in a study of vaccination and CD4 T cells after COVID-19. What these receptors recognize is not known. MiXCR, applied by TCRdb to the PCR reads, yields one record per CDR3 protein. Seen here are 7,500 to 10,000 distinct CDR3 sequences, approximately 64% observed once, and the top ten hold approximately 13%. The specimen was cultured CD4+ T cells from blood, collected after SARS-CoV-2 vaccination. Receptor source: a human donor with COVID-19. CDR3s include the opening cysteine and the closing phenylalanine or tryptophan. The order of the fields is J gene, V gene, clone size, CDR3 protein. Size is omitted from some rows. Given values are once, few, many or a class for expanded clones.

TRBJ1-3 TRBV20-1 NA CSARDRVLAGNTIYF
TRBJ2-1 TRBV24-1 NA CATSGTGLVTYNEQFF
TRBJ1-2 TRBV7-3 NA CASSLNAGAAGYTF
TRBJ1-3 TRBV7-9 NA CASRTPGSGNTIYF
TRBJ2-7 TRBV4-3 medium-sized CASSQTGLATYEQYF
TRBJ2-7 TRBV20-1 NA CSARPQGQLYEQYF
TRBJ2-5 TRBV7-2 NA CASSRGQQETQYF
TRBJ1-2 TRBV20-1 medium-sized CSAAHRDRHGYTF
TRBJ1-5 TRBV7-2 NA CASSLQGPTNQPQHF
TRBJ1-1 TRBV6-4 few CASSPEGGTGVNTEAFF
TRBJ1-2 TRBV6-1 once CASSQTGNYGYTF
TRBJ2-5 TRBV20-1 NA CSARDMTSGAKTQYF
TRBJ1-2 TRBV29-1 NA CSAARANYGYTF
TRBJ1-3 TRBV6-1 NA CVSSTPSGNTIYF
TRBJ1-2 TRBV5-1 once CASSATGGYTF
TRBJ1-2 TRBV6-1 NA CASSDPGTGYGYTF
TRBJ1-1 TRBV7-2 few CASSSQGAGTEAFF
TRBJ2-1 TRBV6-1 NA CASTGSSYNEQFF
TRBJ2-3 TRBV5-1 NA CASSSDRTTDTQYF
TRBJ1-1 TRBV19 NA CASSQRTGTSTEAFF
TRBJ1-1 TRBV7-9 NA CASSLGDRGRSTEAFF
TRBJ1-2 TRBV30 NA CAWFLVSGYTF
TRBJ1-6 TRBV7-9 few CASSLGGSGDSPLHF
TRBJ2-1 TRBV6-1 NA CASSEFLGSSYNEQFF
TRBJ2-3 TRBV5-1 few CASSLSSATDTQYF
TRBJ2-1 TRBV7-6 medium-sized CASSLGVSSGGFNEQFF
TRBJ2-5 TRBV7-2 NA CASSFSGAQETQYF
TRBJ2-1 TRBV20-1 NA CSARWTGPNEQFF
TRBJ2-7 TRBV7-2 NA CASSLVGVPSREQYF
TRBJ1-1 TRBV20-1 NA CSAQQTGSLNTEAFF
TRBJ1-5 TRBV7-2 few CASSLDAGRFNQPQHF
TRBJ1-2 TRBV7-9 few CASSLIKGDYTF
TRBJ2-5 TRBV21-1 few CARGPIDTQYF
TRBJ1-1 TRBV7-9 NA CASSLGSGGRNTEAFF
TRBJ1-1 TRBV10-1 few CASTPRATEAFF
TRBJ1-2 TRBV6-1 few CASSTRDRVHYGYTF
TRBJ1-5 TRBV5-1 NA CASSAGTGSNQPQHF
TRBJ2-7 TRBV20-1 NA CSAKDPKPGQGSYEQYF
TRBJ2-5 TRBV7-2 few CASSLGSPVRETQYF
TRBJ1-2 TRBV12-3/TRBV12-4 NA CASQVGLGYGYTF
TRBJ1-5 TRBV15 NA CATSPFGNQPQHF
TRBJ2-7 TRBV20-1 few CSARDPAGIYEQYF
TRBJ2-7 TRBV29-1 large CSVSPTGVDEQYF
TRBJ1-1 TRBV7-2 once CASSLGRGVTEAFF
TRBJ2-5 TRBV11-1 NA CASSLSRDRKVLTQYF
TRBJ1-3 TRBV20-1 NA CSARDRANSGNTIYF
TRBJ2-1 TRBV6-1 NA CASSDGLRMFF
TRBJ1-1 TRBV7-2 few CASSSRQGKSEAFF
TRBJ2-5 TRBV30 NA CAWSGGTSGGPQETQYF
TRBJ1-1 TRBV24-1 few CATSGGNVDGDEAFF
TRBJ1-6 TRBV11-2 NA CASSLALGDNSPLHF